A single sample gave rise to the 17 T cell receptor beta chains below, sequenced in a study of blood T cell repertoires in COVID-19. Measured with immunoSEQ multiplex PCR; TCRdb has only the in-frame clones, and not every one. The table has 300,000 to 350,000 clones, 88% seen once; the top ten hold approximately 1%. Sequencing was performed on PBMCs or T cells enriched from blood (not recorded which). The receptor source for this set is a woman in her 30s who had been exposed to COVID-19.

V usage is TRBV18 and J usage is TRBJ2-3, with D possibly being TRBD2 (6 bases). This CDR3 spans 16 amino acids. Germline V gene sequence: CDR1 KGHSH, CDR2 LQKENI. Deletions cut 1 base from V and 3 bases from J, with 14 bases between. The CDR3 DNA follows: TGTGCCAGCTCACCACTTGAGGGCGCGGGAACAGATACGCAGTATTTT. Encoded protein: CASSPLEGAGTDTQYF.

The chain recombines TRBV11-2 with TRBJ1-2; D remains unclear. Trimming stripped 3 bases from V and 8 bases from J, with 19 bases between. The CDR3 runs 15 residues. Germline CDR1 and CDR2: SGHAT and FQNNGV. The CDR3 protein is CASSFRQASSRGYTF. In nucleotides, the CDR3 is TGTGCCAGCAGCTTCCGGCAGGCCTCGTCACGAGGCTACACCTTC.

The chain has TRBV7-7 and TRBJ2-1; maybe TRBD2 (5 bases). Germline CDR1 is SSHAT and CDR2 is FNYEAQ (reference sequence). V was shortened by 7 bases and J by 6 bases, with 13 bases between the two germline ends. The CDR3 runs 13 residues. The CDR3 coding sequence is TGTGCCAGCACCAGATTCGAGGGCAATGAGCAGTTCTTC. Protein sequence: CASTRFEGNEQFF.

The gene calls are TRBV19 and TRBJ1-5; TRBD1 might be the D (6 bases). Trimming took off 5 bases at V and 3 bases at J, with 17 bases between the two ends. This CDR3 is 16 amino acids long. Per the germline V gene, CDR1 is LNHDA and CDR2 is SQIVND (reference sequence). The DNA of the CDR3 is TGTGCCAGTAGTTTCGGGACAATTGCATCCAATCAGCCCCAGCATTTT. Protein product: CASSFGTIASNQPQHF.

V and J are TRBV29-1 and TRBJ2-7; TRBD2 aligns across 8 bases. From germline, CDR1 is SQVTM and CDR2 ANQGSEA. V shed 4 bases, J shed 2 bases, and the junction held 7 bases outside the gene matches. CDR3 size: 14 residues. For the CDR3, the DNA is TGCAGCGTTGTCACCGGGACTAGAGCCTACGAGCAGTACTTC. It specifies CSVVTGTRAYEQYF.

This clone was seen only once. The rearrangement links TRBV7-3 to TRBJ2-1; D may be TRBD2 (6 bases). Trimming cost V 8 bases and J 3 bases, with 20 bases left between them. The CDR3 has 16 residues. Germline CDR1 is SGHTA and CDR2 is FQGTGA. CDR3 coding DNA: TGTGCCAGCGGTAAGGCGGCGGGAACGAGCTACAATGAGCAGTTCTTC. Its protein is CASGKAAGTSYNEQFF. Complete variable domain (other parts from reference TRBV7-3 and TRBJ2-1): GAGVSQTPSNKVTEKGKYVELRCDPISGHTALYWYRQSLGQGPEFLIYFQGTGAADDSGLPNDRFFAVRPEGSVSTLKIQRTERGDSAVYLCASGKAAGTSYNEQFFGPGTRLTVL.

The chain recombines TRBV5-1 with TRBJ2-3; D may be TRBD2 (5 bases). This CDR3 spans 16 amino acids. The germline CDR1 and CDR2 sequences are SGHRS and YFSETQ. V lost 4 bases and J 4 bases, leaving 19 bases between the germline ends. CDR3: CASSPEGPGGPDTQYF. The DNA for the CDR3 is TGCGCCAGCAGCCCCGAGGGCCCGGGTGGACCAGATACGCAGTATTTT.

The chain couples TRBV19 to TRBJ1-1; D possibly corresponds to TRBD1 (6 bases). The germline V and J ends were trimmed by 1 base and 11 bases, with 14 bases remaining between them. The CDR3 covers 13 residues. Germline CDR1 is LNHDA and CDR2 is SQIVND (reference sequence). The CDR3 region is CASSIVRTAVAFF. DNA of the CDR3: TGTGCCAGTAGTATAGTGAGGACAGCGGTTGCTTTCTTT. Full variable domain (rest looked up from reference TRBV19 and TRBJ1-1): DGGITQSPKYLFRKEGQNVTLSCEQNLNHDAMYWYRQDPGQGLRLIYYSQIVNDFQKGDIAEGYSVSREKKESFPLTVTSAQKNPTAFYLCASSIVRTAVAFFGQGTRLTVV.

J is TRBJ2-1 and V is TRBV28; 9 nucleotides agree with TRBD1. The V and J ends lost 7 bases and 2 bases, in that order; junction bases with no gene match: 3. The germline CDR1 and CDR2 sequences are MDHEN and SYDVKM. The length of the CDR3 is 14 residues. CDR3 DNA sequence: TGTGCCAGCATGAGACAGGGGGCCTACAATGAGCAGTTCTTC. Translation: CASMRQGAYNEQFF.

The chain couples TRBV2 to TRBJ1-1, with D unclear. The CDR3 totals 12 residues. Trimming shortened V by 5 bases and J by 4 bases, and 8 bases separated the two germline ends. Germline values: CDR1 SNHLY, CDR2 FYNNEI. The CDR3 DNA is TGTGCCAGCAGTACGAGCGGCACTGAAGCTTTCTTT. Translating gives CASSTSGTEAFF.

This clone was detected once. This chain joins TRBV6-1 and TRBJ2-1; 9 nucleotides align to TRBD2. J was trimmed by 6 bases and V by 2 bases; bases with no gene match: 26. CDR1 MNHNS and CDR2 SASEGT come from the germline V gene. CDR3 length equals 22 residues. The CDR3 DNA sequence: TGTGCCAGCAGTGAACTCAAAATAGCGGGAGTGTGGGGGGGATACCCGTTCAATGAGCAGTTCTTC. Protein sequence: CASSELKIAGVWGGYPFNEQFF.

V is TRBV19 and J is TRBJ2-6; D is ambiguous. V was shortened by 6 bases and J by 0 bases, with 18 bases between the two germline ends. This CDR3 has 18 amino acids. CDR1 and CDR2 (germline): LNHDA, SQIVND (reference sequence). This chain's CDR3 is CASSRRTAVTSGANVLTF. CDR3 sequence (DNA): TGTGCCAGTAGCCGTCGAACCGCGGTGACCTCTGGGGCCAACGTCCTGACTTTC. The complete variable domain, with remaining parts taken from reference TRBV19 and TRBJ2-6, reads DGGITQSPKYLFRKEGQNVTLSCEQNLNHDAMYWYRQDPGQGLRLIYYSQIVNDFQKGDIAEGYSVSREKKESFPLTVTSAQKNPTAFYLCASSRRTAVTSGANVLTFGAGSRLTVL.

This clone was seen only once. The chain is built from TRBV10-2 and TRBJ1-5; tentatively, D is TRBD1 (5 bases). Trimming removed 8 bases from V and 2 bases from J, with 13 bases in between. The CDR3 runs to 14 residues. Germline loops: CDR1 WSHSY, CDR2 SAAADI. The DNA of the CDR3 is TGCGCCAGCGGGGGGACGGCGGGCAATCAGCCCCAGCATTTT. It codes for CASGGTAGNQPQHF.

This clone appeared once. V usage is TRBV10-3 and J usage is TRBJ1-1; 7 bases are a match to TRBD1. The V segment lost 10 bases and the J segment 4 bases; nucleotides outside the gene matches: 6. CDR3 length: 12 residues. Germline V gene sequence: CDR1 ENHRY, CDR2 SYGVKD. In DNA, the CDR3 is TGTGCCACCACAGGGGTGAGCACTGAAGCTTTCTTT. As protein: CATTGVSTEAFF.

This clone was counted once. The CDR3 nucleotides read TGTGCTAGTGGTTTGAGCCTGAATCAGCCCCAGCATTTT. The encoded protein is CASGLSLNQPQHF. The chain joins TRBV12-5 to TRBJ1-5; D is undetermined. CDR1 is LGHNT and CDR2 is FRNRAP in the germline V gene. V lost 2 bases to trimming and J lost 4 bases, with 6 bases between them. This CDR3 contains 13 residues.

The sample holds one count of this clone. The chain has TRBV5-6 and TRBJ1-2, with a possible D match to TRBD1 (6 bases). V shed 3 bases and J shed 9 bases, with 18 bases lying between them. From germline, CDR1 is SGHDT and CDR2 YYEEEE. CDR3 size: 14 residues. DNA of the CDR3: TGTGCCAGCAGCTCAATAAAAACAGGGAGTAGCTACACCTTC. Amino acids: CASSSIKTGSSYTF.

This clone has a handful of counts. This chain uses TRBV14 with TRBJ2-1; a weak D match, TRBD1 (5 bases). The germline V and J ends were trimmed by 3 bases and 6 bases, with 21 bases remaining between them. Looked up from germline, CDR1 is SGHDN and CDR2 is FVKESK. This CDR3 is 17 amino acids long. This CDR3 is CASSQERWAGPINEQFF. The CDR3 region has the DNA TGTGCCAGCAGCCAGGAGAGATGGGCAGGGCCCATCAATGAGCAGTTCTTC.